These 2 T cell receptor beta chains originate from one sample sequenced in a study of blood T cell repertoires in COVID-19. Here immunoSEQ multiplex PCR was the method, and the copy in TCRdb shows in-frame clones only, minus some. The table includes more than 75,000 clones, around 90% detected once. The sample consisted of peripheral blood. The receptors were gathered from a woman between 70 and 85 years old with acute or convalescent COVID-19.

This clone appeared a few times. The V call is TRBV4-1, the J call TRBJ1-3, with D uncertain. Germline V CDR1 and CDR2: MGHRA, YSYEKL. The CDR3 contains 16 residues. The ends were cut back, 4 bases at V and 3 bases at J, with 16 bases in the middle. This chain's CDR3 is CASSRDERDFGNTIYF. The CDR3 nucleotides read TGCGCCAGCAGCCGTGACGAGAGAGACTTTGGAAACACCATATATTTT.

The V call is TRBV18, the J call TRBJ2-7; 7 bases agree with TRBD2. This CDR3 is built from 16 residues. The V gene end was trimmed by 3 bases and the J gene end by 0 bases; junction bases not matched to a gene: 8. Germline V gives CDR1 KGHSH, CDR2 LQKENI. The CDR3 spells CASSPGVGGSSYEQYF. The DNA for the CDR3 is TGTGCCAGCTCACCGGGGGTTGGCGGGAGCTCCTACGAGCAGTACTTC.